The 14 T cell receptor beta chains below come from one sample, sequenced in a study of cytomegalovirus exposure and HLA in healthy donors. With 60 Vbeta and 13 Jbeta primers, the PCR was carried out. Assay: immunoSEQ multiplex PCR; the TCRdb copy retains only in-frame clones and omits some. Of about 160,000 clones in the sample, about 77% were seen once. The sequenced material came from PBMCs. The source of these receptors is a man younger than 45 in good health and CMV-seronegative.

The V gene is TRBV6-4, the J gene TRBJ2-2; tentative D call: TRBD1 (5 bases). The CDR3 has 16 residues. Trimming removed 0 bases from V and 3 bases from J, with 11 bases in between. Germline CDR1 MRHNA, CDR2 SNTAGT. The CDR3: CASSDSGQGDTGELFF. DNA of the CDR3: TGTGCCAGCAGTGACTCTGGGCAGGGTGACACCGGGGAGCTGTTTTTT.

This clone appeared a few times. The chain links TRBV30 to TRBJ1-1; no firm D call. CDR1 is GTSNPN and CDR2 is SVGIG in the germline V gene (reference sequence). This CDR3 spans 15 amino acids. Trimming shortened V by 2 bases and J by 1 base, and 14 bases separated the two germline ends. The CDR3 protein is CAWSRLREWNTEAFF. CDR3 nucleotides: TGTGCCTGGAGTCGTCTTCGGGAATGGAACACTGAAGCTTTCTTT.

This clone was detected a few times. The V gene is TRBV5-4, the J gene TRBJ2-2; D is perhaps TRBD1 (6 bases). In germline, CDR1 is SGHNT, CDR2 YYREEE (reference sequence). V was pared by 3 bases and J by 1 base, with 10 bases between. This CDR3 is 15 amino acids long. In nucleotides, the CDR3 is TGTGCCAGCAGCTGGGGACAATTGAACACCGGGGAGCTGTTTTTT. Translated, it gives CASSWGQLNTGELFF. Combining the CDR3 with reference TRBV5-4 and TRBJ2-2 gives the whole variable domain ETGVTQSPTHLIKTRGQQVTLRCSSQSGHNTVSWYQQALGQGPQFIFQYYREEENGRGNFPPRFSGLQFPNYSSELNVNALELDDSALYLCASSWGQLNTGELFFGEGSRLTVL.

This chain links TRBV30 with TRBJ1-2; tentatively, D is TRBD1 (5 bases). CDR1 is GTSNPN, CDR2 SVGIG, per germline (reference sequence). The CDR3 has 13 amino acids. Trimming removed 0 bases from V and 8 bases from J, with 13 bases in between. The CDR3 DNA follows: TGTGCCTGGAGTGTAGACTGGGGCAACGGCTACACCTTC. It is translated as CAWSVDWGNGYTF.

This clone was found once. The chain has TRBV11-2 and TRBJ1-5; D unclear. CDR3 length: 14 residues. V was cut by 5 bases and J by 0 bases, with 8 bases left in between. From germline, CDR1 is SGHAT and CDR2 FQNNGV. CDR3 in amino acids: CASSPSDSNQPQHF. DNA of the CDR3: TGTGCCAGCAGCCCGTCAGATAGCAATCAGCCCCAGCATTTT.

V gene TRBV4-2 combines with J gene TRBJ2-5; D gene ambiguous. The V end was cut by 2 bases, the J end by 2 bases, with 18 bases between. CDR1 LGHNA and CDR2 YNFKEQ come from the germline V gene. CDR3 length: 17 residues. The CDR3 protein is CASSQRSPALKQETQYF. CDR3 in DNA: TGTGCCAGCAGCCAAAGGAGTCCAGCGTTAAAGCAAGAGACCCAGTACTTC.

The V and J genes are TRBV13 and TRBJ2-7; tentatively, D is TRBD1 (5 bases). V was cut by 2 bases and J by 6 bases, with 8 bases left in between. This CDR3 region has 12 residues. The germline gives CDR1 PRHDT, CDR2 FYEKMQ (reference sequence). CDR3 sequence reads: CASSLRTPEQYF. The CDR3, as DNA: TGTGCCAGCAGCTTACGGACACCCGAGCAGTACTTC. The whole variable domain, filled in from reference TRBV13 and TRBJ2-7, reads AAGVIQSPRHLIKEKRETATLKCYPIPRHDTVYWYQQGPGQDPQFLISFYEKMQSDKGSIPDRFSAQQFSDYHSELNMSSLELGDSALYFCASSLRTPEQYFGPGTRLTVT.

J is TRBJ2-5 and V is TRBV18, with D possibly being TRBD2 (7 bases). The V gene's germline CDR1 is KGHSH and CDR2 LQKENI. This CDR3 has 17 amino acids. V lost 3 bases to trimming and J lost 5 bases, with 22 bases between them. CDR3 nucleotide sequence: TGTGCCAGCTCACCGGGCGGGGGCCGGCGGTACGGGGAGACCCAGTACTTC. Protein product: CASSPGGGRRYGETQYF.

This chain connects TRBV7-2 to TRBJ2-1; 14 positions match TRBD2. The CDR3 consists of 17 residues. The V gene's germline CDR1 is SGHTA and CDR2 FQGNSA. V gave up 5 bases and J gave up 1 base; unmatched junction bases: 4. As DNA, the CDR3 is TGTGCCAGCAGCCTGACTAGCGGGGGGGCATCCTACAATGAGCAGTTCTTC. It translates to CASSLTSGGASYNEQFF. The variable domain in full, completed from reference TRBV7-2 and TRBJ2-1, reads GAGVSQSPSNKVTEKGKDVELRCDPISGHTALYWYRQSLGQGLEFLIYFQGNSAPDKSGLPSDRFSAERTGGSVSTLTIQRTQQEDSAVYLCASSLTSGGASYNEQFFGPGTRLTVL.

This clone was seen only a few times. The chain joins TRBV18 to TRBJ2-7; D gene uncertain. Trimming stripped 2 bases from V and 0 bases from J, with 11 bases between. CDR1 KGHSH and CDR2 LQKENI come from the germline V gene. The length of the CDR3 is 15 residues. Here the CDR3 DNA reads TGTGCCAGCTCACCAGTTGGCCCCAGCTCCTACGAGCAGTACTTC. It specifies CASSPVGPSSYEQYF.

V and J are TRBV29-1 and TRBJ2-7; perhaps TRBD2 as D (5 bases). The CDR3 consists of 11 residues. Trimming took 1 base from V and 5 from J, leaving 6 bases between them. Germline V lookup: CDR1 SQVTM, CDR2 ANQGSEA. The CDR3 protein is CSVEGGHEQYF. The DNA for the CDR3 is TGCAGCGTTGAAGGAGGGCACGAGCAGTACTTC.

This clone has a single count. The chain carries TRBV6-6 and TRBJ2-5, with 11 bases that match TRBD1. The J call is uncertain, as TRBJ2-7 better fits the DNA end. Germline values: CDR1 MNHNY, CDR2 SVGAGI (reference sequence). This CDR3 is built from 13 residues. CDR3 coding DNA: TGTGCCAGCAGATTCGGGACAGGGGGCGAGCAGTACTTC. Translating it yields CASRFGTGGEQYF.

The chain's CDR3 is CASSSGTGLNSGNTIYF. The DNA for the CDR3 is TGTGCCAGCAGCTCCGGGACAGGCTTGAACTCTGGAAACACCATATATTTT. The chain recombines TRBV7-9 with TRBJ1-3, with 8 bases aligning to TRBD1. Germline assignment: CDR1 SEHNR and CDR2 FQNEAQ (reference sequence). V lost 4 bases, J lost 0 bases, and 8 bases stayed unmatched. CDR3 size: 17 residues.

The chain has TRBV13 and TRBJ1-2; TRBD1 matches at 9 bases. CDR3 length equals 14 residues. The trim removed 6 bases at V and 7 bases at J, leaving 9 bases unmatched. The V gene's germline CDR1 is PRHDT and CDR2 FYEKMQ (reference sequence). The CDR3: CASSRTGAVGGYTF. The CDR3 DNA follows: TGTGCCAGCAGTCGGACAGGGGCGGTAGGTGGCTACACCTTC.